This T cell receptor beta chain was obtained from a study of molecular identifiers for immune sequencing clone quantification (dated by TCRdb to the late 2010s). Context from the whole study: For a replicate experiment, RNA from approximately 20,000 or 98,000 naive CD8 T cells was divided into five aliquots, and four of the five aliquots were sequenced. This methods study used CD8 T cells to benchmark TCR RNA copy counting and molecular-identifier clustering-based TCR repertoire sequencing (MIDCIRS).

Reading from cysteine to phenylalanine, the CDR3 counts 15 amino acids. Only the CDR3 region is kept as DNA, spanning 45 bases read in frame from base 1. A distance of 15 bases separates the germline ends of V and J, which lose 0 bases and 9 bases respectively. As encoded in the germline V gene, CDR1 is LGHNT while CDR2 is FRNRAP. In this sample, this clonotype turned up many times. There is no known antigen for this receptor. No much larger clone exists at a distance of one base, and base qualities are not known. Study-wide findings and limitations: When barcode sub-clustering was left out, chimeric consensus sequences inflated TCR diversity, with chimeras reaching as high as 47%. Modeling indicated approximately 3.2 TCR RNA copies recovered per cell, compared with around 10 by digital PCR, which implies a capture efficiency of around 30%. Even against a background of around 950,000 naive CD8 T cells, spiked-in Jurkat TCR RNA amounting to a single cell's worth was reported to be detectable. Spiked-in Jurkat TCR RNA (roughly 10 copies' worth), which is not part of the donor repertoire, was contained in the naive libraries. In CMV-specific effector cells, clones with more than 20 RNA copies contained over 99% of molecules, whereas in naive cells such clones contained under 1% of molecules. Highly expanded clone sizes could be underestimated because identical TCR molecules may share a barcode.

Libraries of naive CD8 T cells were generated from about 19,000 to 1,100,000 sorted cells, with 10%, 30% or 50% of the purified RNA used. Naive CD8 T cells were FACS-sorted as CD8+CD4-CCR7+CD45RA+ on a BD FACSAria II into RLT Plus buffer. To test detection sensitivity, Jurkat RNA equal to approximately 10 TCR copies was added to samples of about 20,000-1,000,000 naive CD8 T cells. CD8 T cells were enriched with RosetteSep CD8+ T Cell Enrichment Cocktail and Ficoll-Paque, followed by ACK red cell lysis. Library preparation used PCR. Instrument on record: NextSeq 500. Preparation of bulk TCR libraries followed a previously described approach, with the TCR primers listed in Table S5. The Qiagen AllPrep DNA/RNA kit was used to purify total RNA. Reads from multiple sequencing runs of the same library were pooled before analysis. The paper's data handling went like this. Reads were retained only if the reads had an exact TCR constant sequence, and the retained reads were trimmed to 150 nt and grouped according to their 12-nt molecular barcodes. Reads within each barcode group were sub-clustered using a 15% Levenshtein threshold, and quality-weighted consensus sequences were constructed for each RNA molecule. Non-functional sequences were removed, as were lower-count sequences one edit away from another. On the basis of fitting two negative binomial distributions, barcode sub-clusters with fewer than 20% of the maximum read count were discarded. TCRdb handled the public reads itself, with Q25 trimming in fastp and clone calling in MiXCR, and kept productive beta chains. All rows with the same CDR3 protein become a single entry with the most common DNA and genes. TCRdb assigned the V and J calls; the authors' analysis was not used. The sample table lists hundreds of thousands of distinct CDR3 sequences, roughly 25% of them with a count of one. About 0.73% of the sample is in the top ten clones.

In this chain, TRBV12-5 is recombined with TRBJ2-1, with the D gene too uncertain to name. The sequenced material came from naive CD8+ T cells from blood, with Jurkat cell RNA spiked in. The sample's cell subset or site label is to be understood as: FACS-sorted CD8+CD4-CCR7+CD45RA+ naive T cells. The source is a human donor in good health. Some libraries in this study had Jurkat cell RNA spiked in. At the DNA level, the sequence is TGTGCTAGTGGTTTGGTACTGGCGATTGACGGTGAGCAGTTCTTC. It specifies CASGLVLAIDGEQFF.